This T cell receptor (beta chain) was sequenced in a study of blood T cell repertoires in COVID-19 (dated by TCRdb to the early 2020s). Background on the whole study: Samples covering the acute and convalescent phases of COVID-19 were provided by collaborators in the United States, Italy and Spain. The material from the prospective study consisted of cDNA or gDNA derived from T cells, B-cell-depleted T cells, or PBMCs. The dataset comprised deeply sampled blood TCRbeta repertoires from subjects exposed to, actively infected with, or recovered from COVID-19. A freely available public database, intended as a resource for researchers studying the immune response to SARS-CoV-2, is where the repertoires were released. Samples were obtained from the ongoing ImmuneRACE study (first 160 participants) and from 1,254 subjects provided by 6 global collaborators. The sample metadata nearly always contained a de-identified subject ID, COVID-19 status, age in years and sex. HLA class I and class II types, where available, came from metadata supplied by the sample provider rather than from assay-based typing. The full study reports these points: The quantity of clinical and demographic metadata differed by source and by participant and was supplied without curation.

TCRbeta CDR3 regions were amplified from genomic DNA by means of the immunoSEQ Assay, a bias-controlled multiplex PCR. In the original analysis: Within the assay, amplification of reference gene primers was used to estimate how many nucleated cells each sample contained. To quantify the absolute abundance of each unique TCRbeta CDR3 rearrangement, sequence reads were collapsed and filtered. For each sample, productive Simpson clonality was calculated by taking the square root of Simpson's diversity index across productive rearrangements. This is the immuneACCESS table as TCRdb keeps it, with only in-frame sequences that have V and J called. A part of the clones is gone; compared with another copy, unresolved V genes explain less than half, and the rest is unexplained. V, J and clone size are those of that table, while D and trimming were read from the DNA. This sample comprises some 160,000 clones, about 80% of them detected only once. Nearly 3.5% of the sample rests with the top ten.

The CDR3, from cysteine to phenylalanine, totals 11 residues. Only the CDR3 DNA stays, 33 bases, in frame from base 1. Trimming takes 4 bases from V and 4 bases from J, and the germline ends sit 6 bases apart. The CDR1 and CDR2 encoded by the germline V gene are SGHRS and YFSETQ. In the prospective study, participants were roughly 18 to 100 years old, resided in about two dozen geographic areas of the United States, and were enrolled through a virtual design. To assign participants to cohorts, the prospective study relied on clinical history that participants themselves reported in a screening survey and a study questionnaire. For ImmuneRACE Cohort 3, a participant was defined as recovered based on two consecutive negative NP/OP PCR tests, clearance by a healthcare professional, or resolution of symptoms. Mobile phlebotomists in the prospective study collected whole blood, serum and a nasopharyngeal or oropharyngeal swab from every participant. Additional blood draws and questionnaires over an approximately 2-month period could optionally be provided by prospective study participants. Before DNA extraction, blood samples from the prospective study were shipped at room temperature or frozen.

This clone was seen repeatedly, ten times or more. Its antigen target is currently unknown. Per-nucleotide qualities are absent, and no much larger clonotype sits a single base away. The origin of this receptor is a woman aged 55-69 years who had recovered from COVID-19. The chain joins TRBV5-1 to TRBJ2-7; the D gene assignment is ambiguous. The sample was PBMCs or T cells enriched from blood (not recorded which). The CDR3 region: CASSINYEQYF. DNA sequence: TGCGCCAGCAGCATAAATTACGAGCAGTACTTC.